This T cell receptor beta chain was retrieved from a study of blood T cell repertoires in COVID-19 (dated by TCRdb to about 2020). With respect to the entire study: The collaborator samples originated in the United States, Italy and Spain and spanned the acute and convalescent phases of COVID-19. Where available, HLA class I and class II types were taken from metadata supplied by the sample provider and were not determined by assay-based typing. The dataset comprised deeply sampled blood TCRbeta repertoires from subjects exposed to, actively infected with, or recovered from COVID-19. The samples were drawn from the first 160 participants of the ongoing ImmuneRACE study and from 1,254 subjects provided by 6 global collaborators. A freely available public database, intended as a resource for researchers studying the immune response to SARS-CoV-2, is where the repertoires were released. A de-identified subject ID, COVID-19 status, age in years and sex were almost always included in the sample metadata. The material from the prospective study consisted of cDNA or gDNA derived from T cells, B-cell-depleted T cells, or PBMCs. Study-wide conclusions, independent of this receptor: The amount of clinical and demographic metadata varied by source and participant and was provided uncurated.

Whole blood was collected in K2EDTA tubes by collaborating institutions according to the institutions' own protocols. For TCRbeta analysis, collaborators shipped samples as frozen whole blood, isolated PBMCs, or DNA extracted from either of those sample types. V drops 0 bases and J drops 2 bases, leaving 11 bases in between. From the germline V gene, CDR1 is MNHNS and CDR2 is SASEGT. From the cysteine up to the phenylalanine, the CDR3 has a length of 15 residues. Kept here is only the CDR3 DNA, which spans 45 bases and is read in frame from base 1. The immunoSEQ Assay, a bias-controlled multiplex PCR, was used to amplify TCRbeta CDR3 regions from genomic DNA. The original methods were these. The number of nucleated cells in each sample was estimated by amplification of reference gene primers within the assay. To quantify the absolute abundance of each unique TCRbeta CDR3 rearrangement, sequence reads were collapsed and filtered. Productive Simpson clonality was computed per sample as the square root of Simpson's diversity index over productive rearrangements. The table was pulled from immuneACCESS by TCRdb, which kept in-frame rearrangements only. Such tables lose some clones; where checked, under half of the loss comes from unresolved V genes, and the rest has no known cause. The D gene and trimming were derived from the DNA, and the V and J assignments and clone size from that table. The sample table shows about 250,000 clones, and 85% to 90% are seen once. Together, the top ten hold more than 1.2% of the sample.

To note about this clone: Its antigen has not been determined. One base away there is no much larger clone; base qualities are not given.

Recombination joined TRBV6-1 with TRBJ2-7, with no confidently assigned D gene. This TCR derives from a man at least 80 years old with acute or convalescent COVID-19. Sequencing input: peripheral blood. CDR3 sequence: CASSEASTFPYEQYF. The DNA sequence reads TGTGCCAGCAGTGAAGCGTCAACTTTCCCCTACGAGCAGTACTTC.